Here is one TCR beta chain with its context. Its antigen remains unidentified. The sample originates from a study of blood T cells in healthy people across ages. Germline loops: CDR1 SEHNR, CDR2 FQNEAQ (reference sequence). The CDR3 totals 14 residues. It was with a sample-barcoded 5' primer and a J-beta primer mix that a second PCR of roughly 7 to 12 cycles was run. In TCRdb, the 5' RACE reads were re-called with MiXCR into one record per CDR3 protein. The table records about 1 million distinct CDR3 sequences, almost 25% of them present only once. Study findings and constraints: In long-lived donors, naive CD4+ cell counts and diversity exceeded those of aged donors.

The study drew donors from healthy Caucasian individuals in Russia aged about 6 to 100. This sample was shared with a second study, whose subject was T cells of mothers and their children.

This rearrangement joins TRBV7-9 to TRBJ2-5, with a possible D match to TRBD1 (6 bases). Judging by the DNA end, TRBJ2-7 fits better; the J call may be wrong. The receptor's source is a girl aged 2 to 10 in good health. What was sequenced was blood. The CDR3 region is CASSLEGVFHEQYF. As DNA, the CDR3 is TGTGCCAGCAGCTTAGAGGGGGTATTCCACGAGCAGTACTTC.